This is a list of T cell receptor beta chains from one sample in a study of Graves' ophthalmopathy and Graves' hyperthyroidism. TCRdb independently ran MiXCR on the multiplex PCR reads; one entry per CDR3 protein. The repertoire holds 740,000 or so distinct CDR3 sequences, with approximately 40% as singletons. The sequencing sample was made of peripheral blood. All receptors derive from an adult man with Graves' ophthalmopathy. CDR3s include the opening cysteine and the closing phenylalanine or tryptophan. The D gene is left open where the match is weak. Part of the rows lack a size; the others show once, few, many or a class for expanded clones.

J | D | size | V | CDR3 | DNA
TRBJ2-5 | TRBD1 | few | TRBV7-3 | CASSRAPTGAETQYF | TGTGCCAGCAGCCGCGCACCGACAGGGGCAGAGACCCAGTACTTC
TRBJ2-7 | TRBD2 | . | TRBV2 | CASSRLAGGREQYF | TGTGCCAGCAGCCGACTAGCGGGAGGCCGCGAGCAGTACTTC
TRBJ2-5 | . | . | TRBV7-3 | CASSENTKETQYF | TGTGCCAGCAGCGAAAACACAAAAGAGACCCAGTACTTC
TRBJ1-4 | . | many | TRBV19 | CASSPGTGGKLFF | TGTGCCAGTAGTCCCGGGACCGGAGGAAAACTGTTTTTT
TRBJ2-7 | . | . | TRBV2 | CASSPREAGFYEQYF | TGTGCCAGCAGTCCGCGTGAGGCCGGCTTCTACGAGCAGTACTTC
TRBJ2-7 | . | . | TRBV7-9 | CASSPGGGGEQYF | TGTGCCAGCAGCCCCGGGGGTGGAGGAGAGCAGTACTTC
TRBJ1-2 | TRBD1 | once | TRBV24-1 | CATSAGTGNGYTF | TGTGCCACCAGCGCCGGGACAGGGAATGGCTACACCTTC
TRBJ1-5 | . | few | TRBV20-1 | CSAQPGGNQPQHF | TGCAGTGCCCAACCAGGTGGCAATCAGCCCCAGCATTTT
TRBJ1-1 | . | . | TRBV9 | CASSPRGGGDTEAFF | TGTGCCAGCAGCCCGCGGGGGGGTGGGGACACTGAAGCTTTCTTT
TRBJ1-2 | TRBD1 | . | TRBV15 | CATSRAGTGTNYGYTF | TGTGCCACCAGCAGAGCCGGGACAGGGACGAACTATGGCTACACCTTC
TRBJ2-7 | . | once | TRBV28 | CASRSQGPSYEQYF | TGTGCCAGCAGGTCTCAGGGTCCATCCTACGAGCAGTACTTC
TRBJ2-5 | TRBD1 | once | TRBV20-1 | CSAEPGTAIQETQYF | TGCAGTGCCGAGCCCGGGACAGCAATACAAGAGACCCAGTACTTC
TRBJ2-7 | . | . | TRBV20-1 | CSARAIRTASYEQYF | TGCAGTGCTAGAGCCATCCGGACAGCTTCCTACGAGCAGTACTTC
TRBJ1-1 | . | . | TRBV19 | CASNFQGGWTEAFF | TGTGCCAGTAATTTTCAGGGAGGGTGGACTGAAGCTTTCTTT
TRBJ1-2 | . | few | TRBV20-1 | CSAMVGDAGYTF | TGCAGTGCTATGGTAGGGGACGCCGGCTACACCTTC
TRBJ2-7 | . | once | TRBV6-5 | CASSRDRGDSSYEQYF | TGTGCCAGCAGTCGCGATCGGGGAGACAGCTCCTACGAGCAGTACTTC
TRBJ1-2 | . | . | TRBV20-1 | CSATGTASGNTF | TGCAGTGCTACCGGGACGGCCTCTGGAAACACCTTC
TRBJ1-5 | . | many | TRBV7-2 | CASSPARNQPQHF | TGTGCCAGCAGCCCCGCTCGCAATCAGCCCCAGCATTTT
TRBJ1-4 | TRBD1 | few | TRBV20-1 | CSAIRTGPEKLFF | TGCAGTGCGATTAGGACAGGGCCTGAAAAACTGTTTTTT
TRBJ2-5 | . | . | TRBV12-3/TRBV12-4 | CASSPTGTLKLSQYF | TGTGCCAGCAGCCCCACAGGAACTTTGAAGTTGTCCCAGTACTTC
TRBJ1-6 | . | many | TRBV7-6 | CASNEGPGSPLHF | TGTGCCAGCAATGAGGGCCCGGGATCACCCCTCCACTTT
TRBJ2-5 | . | few | TRBV12-3/TRBV12-4 | CASSPGQLIETQYF | TGTGCCAGCAGCCCGGGTCAGCTAATAGAGACCCAGTACTTC
TRBJ2-5 | . | . | TRBV6-5 | CASSPDRTKKTQYF | TGTGCCAGCTCCCCTGACAGGACCAAAAAGACCCAGTACTTC
TRBJ2-7 | TRBD2 | few | TRBV19 | CASSPRTSGGPFEQYF | TGTGCCAGTAGTCCGAGGACTAGCGGGGGCCCCTTCGAGCAGTACTTC
TRBJ2-1 | . | . | TRBV7-9 | CASSHGRDEQFF | TGTGCCAGCAGTCATGGGCGGGATGAGCAGTTCTTC
TRBJ1-5 | . | few | TRBV19 | CASSINIGQPQHF | TGTGCCAGTAGTATCAATATTGGTCAGCCCCAGCATTTT
TRBJ1-2 | TRBD1 | many | TRBV29-1 | CSVGGTENYGYTF | TGCAGCGTTGGGGGGACAGAAAACTATGGCTACACCTTC
TRBJ2-7 | . | many | TRBV20-1 | CSARPSSVGGYEQYF | TGCAGTGCTAGACCGTCTAGCGTAGGTGGTTACGAGCAGTACTTC
TRBJ1-1 | TRBD1 | many | TRBV2 | CASIPRRDRMNTEAFF | TGTGCCAGCATCCCGAGGAGGGACAGAATGAACACTGAAGCTTTCTTT
TRBJ1-3 | . | few | TRBV6-5 | CASTEVPTGNTIYF | TGTGCCAGCACGGAGGTCCCCACTGGAAACACCATATATTTT
TRBJ2-7 | TRBD1 | . | TRBV2 | CASSVEAGQEEYF | TGTGCCAGCAGTGTCGAGGCGGGACAGGAGGAGTACTTC
TRBJ1-1 | . | . | TRBV5-1 | CASSLDAHNTEAFF | TGCGCCAGCAGCTTGGACGCTCATAACACTGAAGCTTTCTTT
TRBJ2-5 | TRBD1 | few | TRBV3-1 | CASRTGPLETQYF | TGTGCCAGCAGGACAGGGCCCCTTGAGACCCAGTACTTC
TRBJ2-7 | . | many | TRBV20-1 | CSATGTLTYEQYF | TGCAGTGCTACCGGGACACTGACCTACGAGCAGTACTTC
TRBJ2-7 | TRBD1 | once | TRBV24-1 | CATSDSGQGRVDNEQYF | TGTGCCACCAGTGACTCCGGACAGGGAAGGGTAGACAATGAGCAGTACTTC
TRBJ2-2 | . | many | TRBV10-3 | CAISESWGRANTGELFF | TGTGCCATCAGTGAGTCGTGGGGACGGGCGAACACCGGGGAGCTGTTTTTT
TRBJ2-1 | TRBD2 | . | TRBV2 | CASCCLADYNEQFF | TGTGCCAGCTGTTGCCTAGCGGACTACAATGAGCAGTTCTTC
TRBJ2-5 | . | many | TRBV7-6 | CASSEIARETQYF | TGTGCTAGCAGCGAGATAGCCCGCGAGACCCAGTACTTC
TRBJ2-2 | TRBD2 | . | TRBV20-1 | CSARTSGGNTGELFF | TGCAGTGCCAGGACTAGCGGGGGAAACACCGGGGAGCTGTTTTTT
TRBJ1-1 | TRBD1 | . | TRBV5-1 | CASSPLQGLDTEAFF | TGCGCCAGCAGCCCCTTACAGGGGCTGGACACTGAAGCTTTCTTT
TRBJ1-2 | TRBD1 | . | TRBV12-5 | CASGLLGQGGFYGYTF | TGTGCTAGTGGTTTGTTAGGACAGGGGGGTTTCTATGGCTACACCTTC
TRBJ1-2 | . | few | TRBV10-3 | CASSADRERDGYTF | TGTGCCAGCAGTGCGGACAGAGAGCGCGATGGCTACACCTTC
TRBJ1-5 | TRBD1 | few | TRBV24-1 | CASSLWFRDRLNQPQHF | TGTGCCAGCAGTTTGTGGTTTCGGGACAGGCTCAATCAGCCCCAGCATTTT
TRBJ1-2 | . | many | TRBV29-1 | CSVGVRGFYGYTF | TGCAGCGTTGGCGTCCGAGGTTTCTATGGCTACACCTTC
TRBJ1-2 | . | many | TRBV2 | CASGGRSYTF | TGTGCCAGCGGGGGCCGATCATACACCTTC
TRBJ1-5 | . | few | TRBV19 | CASSIGPSNQPQHF | TGTGCCAGTAGTATAGGCCCAAGCAATCAGCCCCAGCATTTT
TRBJ2-5 | TRBD1 | . | TRBV7-9 | CASSRRQGVGETQYF | TGTGCCAGCAGCCGCAGACAGGGAGTTGGTGAGACCCAGTACTTC
TRBJ2-2 | . | many | TRBV7-9 | CASSSVVSVPGELFF | TGTGCCAGCAGCTCAGTGGTCTCGGTGCCCGGGGAGCTGTTTTTT
TRBJ2-5 | . | . | TRBV19 | CASSMSGVETQYF | TGTGCCAGTAGTATGAGTGGGGTTGAGACCCAGTACTTC
TRBJ1-6 | . | . | TRBV7-2 | CASSQGYNSPLHF | TGTGCCAGCAGCCAAGGGTATAATTCACCCCTCCACTTT
TRBJ1-1 | . | few | TRBV12-3/TRBV12-4 | CASSVAEEIGHTEAFF | TGTGCCAGCAGCGTAGCTGAGGAGATCGGGCACACTGAAGCTTTCTTT